This TCR beta chain was sequenced during a study of naive and memory T cell subsets. Study-level findings and limits: Naive repertoires, especially CD8, held a few larger clonotypes, possibly memory cells re-expressing CD45RA.

Per germline, CDR1 PRHDT and CDR2 FYEKMQ (reference sequence). Trimming at V came to 10 bases and at J to 4 bases, leaving 11 bases not matched to a gene. The CDR3 contains 16 residues. The beta constant-region primer was an equimolar mix of two oligonucleotides covering TRBC1 and TRBC2. Four rounds of PCR amplified the ligated cDNA using nested alpha and beta constant-region primers plus SP2. MiXCR was run by TCRdb on the UMI-ligation and nested PCR reads, yielding one entry per CDR3 protein. The table shows 98,000 or so distinct CDR3 sequences, with about 14% occurring only once. As to this clonotype: Antigen: not known.

Sequencing input: naive CD8+ T cells from blood. The clonotype originates from a human donor in good health. The rearrangement links TRBV13 to TRBJ2-1, with 12 bases that match TRBD2. DNA of the CDR3: TGTGCCACACAGACACGGACTAGCGGGACTTACAATGAGCAGTTCTTC. Translation gives CATQTRTSGTYNEQFF. The entire variable domain, with the rest obtained from reference TRBV13 and TRBJ2-1, is as follows: AAGVIQSPRHLIKEKRETATLKCYPIPRHDTVYWYQQGPGQDPQFLISFYEKMQSDKGSIPDRFSAQQFSDYHSELNMSSLELGDSALYFCATQTRTSGTYNEQFFGPGTRLTVL.